The TCR beta chain described here comes from a study of identifying expanded T cells in peripheral blood. Broader study findings: About 1.2 clones differed between technical replicates, versus around 15 and 19 over time. Clone count variance between roughly 2-week samples rose with total template count.

Per germline, CDR1 SEHNR and CDR2 FQNEAQ (reference sequence). The CDR3 totals 14 residues. V was cut by 1 base and J by 3 bases, with 10 bases left in between. As regards this clone: Its antigen is still unknown.

The protocol was immunoSEQ multiplex PCR, while the TCRdb copy is restricted to in-frame clones and leaves out a portion. This table holds tens of thousands of clones, 70% to 90% found once. The chain employs TRBV7-9 and TRBJ2-7, with D perhaps assigned TRBD1 or TRBD2 (5 bases each). The specimen was blood. This TCR came from a person aged 18-70 years in good health. CDR3 nucleotides: TGTGCCAGCAGCTTAGGTGGGACCCACTACGAGCAGTACTTC. Residues: CASSLGGTHYEQYF.